These 17 T cell receptor beta chains came from one sample sequenced in a study of T-cell memory formation after mild COVID-19. MiXCR, run by TCRdb on the 5' RACE reads, gives a single entry per CDR3 protein. The table shows roughly 220,000 distinct CDR3 sequences, with around 8.8% occurring only once. What was sequenced was PBMCs or a T cell subset sorted from them (not recorded which). The receptors here all came from a man between 18 and 29 years old who had mild COVID-19 (a few samples of this study predate the infection). Cell type and time point are not known.

This clonotype was seen a few times. The chain joins TRBV24-1 to TRBJ1-2; 10 nucleotides line up with TRBD1. V lost 5 bases to trimming and J lost 6 bases; unmatched junction nucleotides: 5. Germline CDR1 and CDR2: KGHDR and SFDVKD. The CDR3 consists of 14 residues. CDR3 sequence: CATSADGTGDGYTF. In DNA, the CDR3 is TGTGCCACCAGTGCCGACGGGACAGGGGATGGCTACACCTTC.

This clonotype appeared a few times. The V and J genes are TRBV7-2 and TRBJ2-2, with D uncertain. The V end was cut by 0 bases, the J end by 7 bases, with 6 bases between. CDR1 and CDR2 from the germline V gene are SGHTA and FQGNSA. The CDR3 consists of 13 residues. CDR3 coding DNA: TGTGCCAGCAGCTTAGCGTGGGGCGGGGAGCTGTTTTTT. Amino acid sequence: CASSLAWGGELFF.

In this sample, this clonotype turned up a few times. V gene TRBV20-1 combines with J gene TRBJ2-5, with D hard to call. The germline V gene encodes CDR1 DFQATT and CDR2 SNEGSKA (reference sequence). This CDR3 has 14 amino acids. V was pared by 6 bases and J by 5 bases, with 19 bases between. The DNA for the CDR3 is TGCAGTGCGCTCCGGGCACTCACGCGGGAGACCCAGTACTTC. This codes for CSALRALTRETQYF.

This clonotype was observed at least ten times. The J gene is TRBJ2-2, the V gene TRBV15; 7 bases line up with TRBD2. The trim removed 4 bases at V and 4 bases at J, leaving 15 bases unmatched. CDR3 size: 18 residues. In germline, CDR1 is LNHNV, CDR2 YYDKDF (reference sequence). The CDR3: CATSTRPGGNEGTGELFF. CDR3 sequence (DNA): TGTGCCACCAGCACTCGGCCCGGGGGGAACGAAGGCACCGGGGAGCTGTTTTTT.

The CDR3 loop is CSARNPKQGPTYEQYF. CDR3 DNA sequence: TGCAGTGCTAGAAACCCTAAACAGGGACCCACCTACGAGCAGTACTTC. The V gene is TRBV20-1, the J gene TRBJ2-7; tentatively, D is TRBD1 (6 bases). Germline V gene lookup returns CDR1 DFQATT and CDR2 SNEGSKA (reference sequence). The ends were cut back, 2 bases at V and 2 bases at J, with 19 bases in the middle. The CDR3 extends over 16 amino acids.

The chain recombines TRBV6-4 with TRBJ1-2, with 9 bases fitting TRBD1. V dropped 5 bases and J dropped 3; count of bases not matched to a gene: 10. Germline V lookup: CDR1 MRHNA, CDR2 SNTAGT. The CDR3 is 16 residues long. CDR3 DNA: TGTGCCAGCAGTCCTGCCGGGACAGGGCCCTACTATGGCTACACCTTC. Protein: CASSPAGTGPYYGYTF.

There are a few counts of this clonotype. The chain recombines TRBV6-2 or TRBV6-3 with TRBJ2-1; maybe TRBD1 (6 bases). The CDR3 runs to 15 residues. Trimming stripped 6 bases from V and 16 bases from J, with 28 bases between. Germline V gene sequence: CDR1 MNHEY, CDR2 SVGEGT. The CDR3 reads CASRERAKRTVLDFF. DNA for the CDR3: TGTGCCAGCAGGGAGAGGGCCAAACGGACAGTCCTTGATTTCTTC.

The chain joins TRBV12-3 or TRBV12-4 to TRBJ2-3; TRBD2 matches 9 bases. After removal of 6 bases from V and 4 bases from J, the junction contained 5 bases not matched to a gene. This CDR3 is 14 amino acids long. The CDR3 protein is CASRLAGLADTQYF. CDR3 coding DNA: TGTGCCAGCAGACTAGCGGGTCTGGCAGATACGCAGTATTTT.

This clonotype was detected a few times. This rearrangement joins TRBV5-4 to TRBJ2-2; 8 nucleotides match TRBD1. Germline CDR1 and CDR2: SGHNT and YYREEE (reference sequence). This CDR3 contains 15 residues. The J segment lost 0 bases and the V segment lost 5 bases, leaving 3 bases of the junction unmatched. The DNA of the CDR3 is TGTGCCAGCAGGGACAGGGCGACGAACACCGGGGAGCTGTTTTTT. Residues: CASRDRATNTGELFF.

This clonotype was observed a handful of times. V gene TRBV4-1 combines with J gene TRBJ2-2; perhaps TRBD1 as D (5 bases). The V and J ends lost 1 base and 5 bases respectively, with 11 bases between them. Germline lookup yields CDR1 MGHRA and CDR2 YSYEKL. The CDR3 has 15 residues. CDR3: CASSQVGRGTGELFF. Here the CDR3 DNA reads TGCGCCAGCAGCCAAGTGGGGCGAGGAACCGGGGAGCTGTTTTTT.

This clonotype was seen more than once but under ten times. J is TRBJ1-1 and V is TRBV12-3 or TRBV12-4; TRBD1 matches 9 bases. This CDR3 spans 13 amino acids. V lost 6 bases and J lost 4; bases outside the gene matches: 3. CDR3 coding DNA: TGTGCCAGCAGGCGGACAGGGGCCACTGAAGCTTTCTTT. It codes for CASRRTGATEAFF.

This clonotype showed up just a few times. The chain couples TRBV7-6 to TRBJ1-3; 8 bases map to TRBD1. V lost 3 bases to trimming and J lost 2 bases; unmatched junction nucleotides: 3. Germline V CDR1 and CDR2: SGHVS, FNYEAQ. The CDR3 has 15 amino acids. CDR3 sequence: CASSFGQGPGNTIYF. The CDR3 coding sequence is TGTGCCAGCAGCTTCGGACAGGGCCCTGGAAACACCATATATTTT.

There are a few counts of this clonotype. The chain is built from TRBV29-1 and TRBJ2-7; possible D gene TRBD1, 5 bases. The germline V gene has CDR1 SQVTM and CDR2 ANQGSEA. V was pared by 5 bases and J by 3 bases, with 11 bases between. The CDR3 totals 12 residues. In nucleotides, the CDR3 is TGCAGCGTTCGCCAGGGCGGCTACGAGCAGTACTTC. This codes for CSVRQGGYEQYF.

This clonotype has more than one count but fewer than ten. The CDR3 DNA follows: TGCAGTGCTCGTAAGAACACTGAAGCTTTCTTT. Translating gives CSARKNTEAFF. The chain employs TRBV20-1 and TRBJ1-1; D uncertain. The CDR3 contains 11 residues. Germline V gives CDR1 DFQATT, CDR2 SNEGSKA (reference sequence). V was clipped by 5 bases and J by 1 base, with 5 bases between them.

This clonotype turned up a few times. The chain uses TRBV7-2 and TRBJ2-7; no firm D call. The CDR3 covers 15 residues. Per the germline V gene, CDR1 is SGHTA and CDR2 is FQGNSA. V was pared by 1 base and J by 2 bases, with 12 bases between. The CDR3 sequence is CASSLVLGSPYEQYF. CDR3 in DNA: TGTGCCAGCAGCTTAGTGTTGGGCAGCCCCTACGAGCAGTACTTC.

This clonotype has ten or more counts. The rearrangement uses TRBV10-3 and TRBJ2-5, with 10 positions matching TRBD1. The V segment lost 3 bases and the J segment 4 bases; nucleotides outside the gene matches: 5. The CDR3 covers 15 residues. Germline V gives CDR1 ENHRY, CDR2 SYGVKD. The CDR3 DNA follows: TGTGCCATCAGTGACTCGACAGGGGGCGGAGAGACCCAGTACTTC. This sequence encodes CAISDSTGGGETQYF.

This chain uses TRBV5-1 with TRBJ1-4; D unclear. V was pared by 4 bases and J by 0 bases, with 7 bases between. This CDR3 is built from 14 residues. The germline gives CDR1 SGHRS, CDR2 YFSETQ. CDR3 sequence reads: CASSDLSTNEKLFF. In nucleotides, the CDR3 is TGCGCCAGCAGCGACCTATCAACTAATGAAAAACTGTTTTTT.